Following are 28 T cell receptor beta chains from one sample sequenced in a study of cytomegalovirus exposure and HLA in healthy donors (dated by TCRdb to about 2017). To prepare the library, the immunoSEQ multiplex PCR assay was applied. For the multiplex PCR, a mixture combining 60 forward primers for TCR Vbeta segments and 13 reverse primers for TCR Jbeta segments was used. TCRdb provides this immuneACCESS table in a form limited to in-frame rearrangements. Some clones are lacking; in checked studies, under half of them reflect an unresolved V gene, and why the rest are absent is not known. A total of around 72,000 clones appear in this sample, approximately 70% of them only once. Roughly 21% of the sample is held by the ten biggest clonotypes. Sequencing was done on a sample of PBMCs. The receptors stem from a man aged 40-55 years in good health and CMV-seropositive.

This clone is a singleton in its sample. The gene calls are TRBV7-8 and TRBJ2-4, with 10 bases matching TRBD2. V lost 7 bases, J lost 0 bases, and 15 bases stayed unmatched. This CDR3 has 19 amino acids. Germline V CDR1 and CDR2: SGHVS, FQNEAQ. This CDR3 is CASTHYPASGGLAKNIQYF. As DNA, the CDR3 is TGTGCCAGCACCCACTACCCGGCTAGCGGGGGCCTAGCCAAAAACATTCAGTACTTC.

V is TRBV7-2 and J is TRBJ2-2; the D gene is possibly TRBD2 (5 bases). This CDR3 has 15 amino acids. Germline values: CDR1 SGHTA, CDR2 FQGNSA. The V and J ends lost 5 bases and 4 bases respectively, with 14 bases between them. The CDR3, as DNA: TGTGCCAGCAGCCCCCAGGCGCTAGCCACCGGGGAGCTGTTTTTT. It specifies CASSPQALATGELFF.

CDR3 protein: CAIAGQGPGQPQHF. DNA of the CDR3: TGTGCCATCGCGGGACAGGGCCCCGGGCAGCCCCAGCATTTT. The chain employs TRBV10-3 and TRBJ1-5; 9 positions match TRBD1. In germline, CDR1 is ENHRY, CDR2 SYGVKD. The junction had 9 bases not matched to a gene; V was cut back by 8 bases and J by 7 bases. The CDR3 is 14 amino acids.

The CDR3 here is CASRTPGSPHSPLHF. The CDR3 region has the DNA TGTGCCAGCCGAACTCCGGGGTCCCCACATTCACCCCTCCACTTT. The chain has TRBV11-2 and TRBJ1-6; D gene ambiguous. CDR1 SGHAT and CDR2 FQNNGV come from the germline V gene. This CDR3 is 15 amino acids long. Trimming removed 8 bases from V and 8 bases from J, with 19 bases in between.

This clone has a handful of counts. The J gene is TRBJ2-7, the V gene TRBV2; 7 positions agree with TRBD2. The CDR3 contains 13 residues. Trimming took 8 bases from V and 1 from J; bases not matched to a gene: 5. The germline gives CDR1 SNHLY, CDR2 FYNNEI. The CDR3: CASVSGASYEQYF. The CDR3 nucleotides read TGTGCCAGCGTCAGCGGGGCTTCCTACGAGCAGTACTTC. Combining the CDR3 with reference TRBV2 and TRBJ2-7 gives the whole variable domain EPEVTQTPSHQVTQMGQEVILRCVPISNHLYFYWYRQILGQKVEFLVSFYNNEISEKSEIFDDQFSVERPDGSNFTLKIRSTKLEDSAMYFCASVSGASYEQYFGPGTRLTVT.

This clone was recorded a few times. The V and J genes are TRBV14 and TRBJ2-5; 9 positions agree with TRBD2. This CDR3 comprises 15 residues. The ends lost 1 base at V and 5 bases at J; junction bases unmatched: 5. CDR1 is SGHDN and CDR2 is FVKESK in the germline V gene. The CDR3 nucleotides are TGTGCCAGCAGCCAAGGACTGACTAGCGGTGAGACCCAGTACTTC. Protein: CASSQGLTSGETQYF.

V usage is TRBV4-2 and J usage is TRBJ2-1; TRBD2 agrees at 8 bases. This CDR3 contains 15 residues. Germline V gene lookup returns CDR1 LGHNA and CDR2 YNFKEQ. The junction had 7 bases not matched to a gene; V was cut back by 2 bases and J by 7 bases. CDR3 nucleotide sequence: TGTGCCAGCAGCCAATTCCGGACTAGCCAGAATGAGCAGTTCTTC. Translating gives CASSQFRTSQNEQFF.

The chain combines TRBV6-6 with TRBJ2-3, with D possibly being TRBD1 (6 bases). V lost 6 bases and J lost 3, with 16 bases in between. Germline V gene sequence: CDR1 MNHNY, CDR2 SVGAGI (reference sequence). The CDR3 covers 15 residues. In DNA form, the CDR3 reads TGTGCCAGCAGCCCCGGACAGATTAAGACAGATACGCAGTATTTT. It encodes CASSPGQIKTDTQYF.

The chain uses TRBV28 and TRBJ1-6; 8 nucleotides line up with TRBD1. The CDR3 runs to 15 residues. J lost 10 bases, V lost 2 bases, and 7 bases had no gene match. CDR1 is MDHEN and CDR2 is SYDVKM in the germline V gene. The CDR3 sequence is CASSLRQGTGSPLHF. CDR3 DNA: TGTGCCAGCAGTTTACGACAGGGGACCGGATCACCCCTCCACTTT.

This clone was detected only a few times. This chain joins TRBV7-9 and TRBJ1-2; TRBD1 matches at 10 bases. The CDR3 is made up of 13 amino acids. Germline loops: CDR1 SEHNR, CDR2 FQNEAQ (reference sequence). The junction had 1 base not matched to a gene; V was cut back by 3 bases and J by 6 bases. The CDR3 coding sequence is TGTGCCAGCAGCTTGGGACAGGGGAATGGCTACACCTTC. It translates to CASSLGQGNGYTF. Based on the CDR3 plus reference TRBV7-9 and TRBJ1-2, the full variable domain is DTGVSQNPRHKITKRGQNVTFRCDPISEHNRLYWYRQTLGQGPEFLTYFQNEAQLEKSRLLSDRFSAERPKGSFSTLEIQRTEQGDSAMYLCASSLGQGNGYTFGSGTRLTVV.

In this sample, this clone turned up a few times. The rearrangement links TRBV18 to TRBJ1-1, with unresolved D. CDR3 length: 13 amino acids. V was shortened by 0 bases and J by 5 bases, with 7 bases between the two germline ends. Germline loops: CDR1 KGHSH, CDR2 LQKENI. The DNA for the CDR3 is TGTGCCAGCTCACCACCAGTGACAACTGAAGCTTTCTTT. Translated: CASSPPVTTEAFF.

The chain recombines TRBV5-4 with TRBJ2-5; D is ambiguous. The length of the CDR3 is 15 residues. V shed 1 base and J shed 1 base, with 11 bases lying between them. Germline CDR1 SGHNT, CDR2 YYREEE (reference sequence). CDR3 DNA: TGTGCCAGCAGCTTGAGCACTCGCGGCCAAGAGACCCAGTACTTC. Its translation is CASSLSTRGQETQYF.

The rearrangement links TRBV7-3 to TRBJ2-1, with 8 bases matching TRBD2. The CDR3 runs to 15 residues. Germline trimming cut 5 bases from V and 7 bases from J; bases unmatched to any gene: 10. The germline V gene has CDR1 SGHTA and CDR2 FQGTGA. The CDR3, as DNA: TGTGCCAGCAGCCCCTCCCGGGGGGGTAGAAATGAGCAGTTCTTC. Protein product: CASSPSRGGRNEQFF.

The chain recombines TRBV7-2 with TRBJ1-4; TRBD1 is a possible D gene (5 bases). The CDR3 is 16 amino acids. The germline gives CDR1 SGHTA, CDR2 FQGNSA. Trimming took off 1 base at V and 6 bases at J, with 15 bases between the two ends. CDR3 in DNA: TGTGCCAGCAGCTTAGAGTCGGCAGGGAGGGATGAAAAACTGTTTTTT. Translating gives CASSLESAGRDEKLFF.

A remark on this clone: Compared with germline, one end of the junction differs, possibly owing to a read error. The gene calls are TRBV7-9 and TRBJ2-1; D perhaps matches TRBD2 (6 bases). This CDR3 is 13 amino acids long. Germline CDR1 SEHNR, CDR2 FQNEAQ (reference sequence). The CDR3 loop reads CSSSLGGINEQFF. CDR3 coding DNA: TGTTCCAGCAGCTTAGGAGGGATTAATGAGCAGTTCTTC.

This chain connects TRBV4-2 to TRBJ1-1; 8 nucleotides match TRBD1. Germline V CDR1 and CDR2: LGHNA, YNFKEQ. V lost 4 bases to trimming and J lost 4 bases; unmatched junction nucleotides: 8. CDR3 length equals 15 residues. The CDR3 spells CASSLDRALGTEAFF. As DNA, the CDR3 is TGTGCCAGCAGCCTGGACAGGGCGTTGGGCACTGAAGCTTTCTTT.

This chain uses TRBV2 with TRBJ1-6, with 7 bases fitting TRBD1. The CDR3 consists of 15 residues. Losses at the gene ends were 6 bases for V and 7 bases for J; bases not matched to a gene: 9. Germline lookup yields CDR1 SNHLY and CDR2 FYNNEI. For the CDR3, the DNA is TGTGCCAGCAGGGGACAGATAGGACCGAATTCACCCCTCCACTTT. Translation: CASRGQIGPNSPLHF.

This clone was observed a few times. V and J are TRBV5-1 and TRBJ1-1, with 9 bases fitting TRBD1. V dropped 4 bases and J dropped 5; count of bases not matched to a gene: 6. Germline CDR1 SGHRS, CDR2 YFSETQ. The CDR3 consists of 14 residues. CDR3 in amino acids: CASSPGTGTTEAFF. The DNA of the CDR3 is TGCGCCAGCAGCCCTGGGACAGGGACGACTGAAGCTTTCTTT.

The chain couples TRBV7-2 to TRBJ1-2; D is unresolved. The CDR3 covers 13 residues. V lost 5 bases, J lost 4 bases, and 11 bases lay in between. The V gene's germline CDR1 is SGHTA and CDR2 FQGNSA. The CDR3 DNA is TGTGCCAGCAGCACCGGGTTCGCCTATGGCTACACCTTC. It translates to CASSTGFAYGYTF.

The chain is built from TRBV12-5 and TRBJ1-5; TRBD1 is a possible D gene (5 bases). Germline V gives CDR1 LGHNT, CDR2 FRNRAP. This CDR3 is built from 21 residues. Trimming shortened V by 1 base and J by 5 bases, and 30 bases separated the two germline ends. CDR3 in amino acids: CASGLAPGFGVGERKHQPQHF. The DNA of the CDR3 is TGTGCTAGTGGTTTGGCCCCCGGCTTTGGAGTAGGGGAAAGGAAACATCAGCCCCAGCATTTT.

V and J are TRBV4-3 and TRBJ1-6; 7 bases map to TRBD1. Per the germline V gene, CDR1 is LGHNA and CDR2 is YSLEER. The CDR3 runs to 15 residues. Trimming removed 0 bases from V and 5 bases from J; junction bases left unmatched: 1. In DNA, the CDR3 is TGCGCCAGCAGCCAAGAGGGGACAGATAATTCACCCCTCCACTTT. This encodes CASSQEGTDNSPLHF.

The gene calls are TRBV5-1 and TRBJ2-1; D not certain. This CDR3 comprises 14 residues. Germline V gives CDR1 SGHRS, CDR2 YFSETQ. V lost 0 bases and J lost 6, with 10 bases in between. CDR3 sequence reads: CASSLGLVFNEQFF. In DNA, the CDR3 is TGCGCCAGCAGCTTGGGTCTAGTATTCAATGAGCAGTTCTTC.

The rearrangement joins TRBV19 to TRBJ2-1, with D perhaps TRBD1 (6 bases). Trimming shortened V by 6 bases and J by 8 bases, and 11 bases separated the two germline ends. The germline V gene encodes CDR1 LNHDA and CDR2 SQIVND (reference sequence). The CDR3 length is 12 residues. In DNA, the CDR3 is TGTGCCAGTAGCCTACAGGGCGATGAGCAGTTCTTC. Translating gives CASSLQGDEQFF.

The rearrangement uses TRBV11-2 and TRBJ1-1; D gene uncertain. CDR3 length: 13 residues. The germline CDR1 and CDR2 sequences are SGHAT and FQNNGV. The germline V and J ends were trimmed by 2 bases and 0 bases, with 4 bases remaining between them. CDR3 DNA sequence: TGTGCCAGCAGCTTAACAATGAACACTGAAGCTTTCTTT. Translated: CASSLTMNTEAFF.

A few counts support this clone. The chain recombines TRBV27 with TRBJ1-1, with 8 positions matching TRBD1. V lost 8 bases and J lost 0; bases outside the gene matches: 8. Germline V lookup: CDR1 MNHEY, CDR2 SMNVEV (reference sequence). The CDR3 extends over 15 amino acids. The CDR3 spells CASSKQGGMNTEAFF. The DNA of the CDR3 is TGTGCCAGCTCCAAACAGGGGGGAATGAACACTGAAGCTTTCTTT.

The chain couples TRBV6-5 to TRBJ1-5; a possible D gene is TRBD1 (6 bases). There are 15 residues in the CDR3. Germline V gene lookup returns CDR1 MNHEY and CDR2 SVGAGI. Trimming took 2 bases from V and 2 from J, leaving 10 bases between them. CDR3 coding DNA: TGTGCCAGCAGTTACGGTGCAGGGGGCAATCAGCCCCAGCATTTT. Translated, it gives CASSYGAGGNQPQHF.

For this clone: Relative to the germline gene, one junction end is altered; a read error may explain this. The chain combines TRBV7-7 with TRBJ2-7, with D hard to call. CDR3 size: 13 residues. CDR1 and CDR2 from the germline V gene are SSHAT and FNYEAQ (reference sequence). This chain's CDR3 is CASSLDPGYEQYF. The CDR3 DNA is TGTGCTAGCAGCTTAGATCCGGGCTACGAGCAGTACTTC.

This clone was seen only a few times. The chain joins TRBV28 to TRBJ1-6; D remains unclear. Trimming pared 8 bases from V and 9 bases from J, leaving 20 bases between. From germline, CDR1 is MDHEN and CDR2 SYDVKM. CDR3 length: 15 amino acids. CDR3 sequence: CASALRTYRFSPLHF. CDR3 coding DNA: TGTGCCAGCGCCCTCAGGACTTACAGATTTTCACCCCTCCACTTT.